This T cell receptor beta chain is drawn from a study of blood T cell repertoires in COVID-19. Across the whole study: The study drew acute and convalescent COVID-19 samples from the United States, Italy and Spain. Sample material is recorded as cDNA or gDNA derived from T cells, B-cell-depleted T cells, or PBMCs.

Original methodology: From reference gene primer amplification, estimates of nucleated cell counts were derived. Only in-frame clones appear in the TCRdb table, and some are missing; sequencing was by immunoSEQ multiplex PCR. The V and J calls and clone size come from that table; D and trimming were worked out from the DNA. This repertoire shows 130,000 to 150,000 clones, 85% to 90% found once; its top ten account for roughly 4.3%. Per germline, CDR1 MNHNS and CDR2 SASEGT. V shed 4 bases, J shed 6 bases, and the junction held 6 bases outside the gene matches. This CDR3 contains 16 residues. Sequencing was performed on peripheral blood. This chain joins TRBV6-1 and TRBJ2-2, with 12 bases lining up with TRBD2. The source of this sequence is a woman in her forties with acute or convalescent COVID-19. CDR3 amino acids: CASSGTSGIWAGELFF. DNA for the CDR3: TGTGCCAGCAGTGGGACTAGCGGGATCTGGGCCGGGGAGCTGTTTTTT.